This T cell receptor beta chain stems from a study of OX40 agonist ivuxolimab in advanced cancers. Across the study: Participants averaged roughly 60 years of age (range about 23 to 90) and were over 75% male. Study conclusions and caveats: Clonal expansion was seen in CD4+ and CD8+ blood T cells by week 6 at 0.1 to 3.0 mg/kg. Average numbers of expanded clones were greater in CD8+ T cells than in CD4+.

For this clone: What it recognizes is unknown.

Sequencing used immunoSEQ multiplex PCR; TCRdb keeps in-frame clones, though not all of them. The sample lists about 58,000 clones, over 65% occurring once. V lost 6 bases and J lost 5; bases outside the gene matches: 17. CDR1 and CDR2 from the germline V gene are MNHEY and SMNVEV (reference sequence). There are 17 residues in the CDR3. This chain uses TRBV27 with TRBJ1-1; 8 bases agree with TRBD1. The sequence was collected from an adult with an advanced solid tumor such as melanoma, head and neck, liver or kidney cancer. The sample in question was CD4+ or CD8+ T cells sorted from blood, obtained in a trial of the OX40 agonist ivuxolimab. CDR3 DNA: TGTGCCAGCAGAAAAAGCCGGACAGGGCTTGGGGGGACTGAAGCTTTCTTT. The encoded protein is CASRKSRTGLGGTEAFF.